This T cell receptor beta chain is drawn from a study of neurological immune-mediated disorders. V lost 6 bases and J lost 3, with 12 bases in between. Germline V lookup: CDR1 SGHTA, CDR2 FQGNSA. The length of the CDR3 is 13 residues. In its sample, this clonotype was seen many times. TCRdb reanalysed the 5' RACE reads using MiXCR and keeps one entry per CDR3 protein. The sample has about 33,000 distinct CDR3 sequences, about 1.6% seen once. The chain combines TRBV7-2 with TRBJ2-7, with TRBD1 as a possible D gene (5 bases). Sequencing input: PBMCs. This TCR was sampled from a woman aged 25 to 39 with multiple sclerosis. CDR3 bases: TGTGCCAGCAGAGACAGTGCCCACTACGAGCAGTACTTC. This translates into CASRDSAHYEQYF.